These 31 T cell receptor beta chains were all obtained from the same sample, sequenced in a study of blood T cell dynamics during melanoma immunotherapy. Produced via immunoSEQ multiplex PCR; TCRdb's table is partial and in-frame only. The profile shows about 20,000 clones, roughly nine tenths of them singletons. The time point here: pre-treatment baseline. Sample: blood, taken from a patient treated with checkpoint blockade. The receptors shown here come from a human donor with melanoma.

The chain couples TRBV5-4 to TRBJ2-3; 12 bases align to TRBD2. V shed 0 bases, J shed 1 base, and the junction held 0 bases outside the gene matches. The CDR3 runs to 16 residues. The germline V gene has CDR1 SGHNT and CDR2 YYREEE (reference sequence). DNA of the CDR3: TGTGCCAGCAGCTTGGCTAGCGGGGGGGGCACAGATACGCAGTATTTT. Amino acids: CASSLASGGGTDTQYF.

The rearrangement links TRBV30 to TRBJ2-5; TRBD2 matches at 7 bases. This CDR3 has 12 residues. Germline V gives CDR1 GTSNPN, CDR2 SVGIG (reference sequence). The V and J ends lost 5 bases and 5 bases, in that order; junction bases with no gene match: 5. The CDR3 loop reads CAWSTSRETQYF. The DNA for the CDR3 is TGTGCCTGGTCGACTAGCAGGGAGACCCAGTACTTC.

The gene calls are TRBV18 and TRBJ1-5; the D is unclear. V was clipped by 2 bases and J by 0 bases, with 11 bases between them. CDR1 is KGHSH, CDR2 LQKENI, per germline. This CDR3 has 16 amino acids. CDR3 DNA sequence: TGTGCCAGCTCACCAAGGCAGACTGATAGCAATCAGCCCCAGCATTTT. Protein product: CASSPRQTDSNQPQHF.

This chain joins TRBV5-1 and TRBJ2-6; D possibly corresponds to TRBD1 (5 bases). There are 14 residues in the CDR3. Germline values: CDR1 SGHRS, CDR2 YFSETQ. Trimming removed 8 bases at V and 1 base at J, with 10 bases between. This chain's CDR3 is CASERGSGANVLTF. CDR3 coding DNA: TGCGCCAGTGAAAGGGGTTCTGGGGCCAACGTCCTGACTTTC.

The J gene is TRBJ1-2, the V gene TRBV6-1; 11 bases are shared with TRBD1. The germline gives CDR1 MNHNS, CDR2 SASEGT. The CDR3 is 15 amino acids. After removal of 6 bases from V and 2 bases from J, the junction contained 5 bases not matched to a gene. This CDR3 reads CASRGTGGLNYGYTF. The CDR3 DNA reads as TGTGCCAGCAGAGGGACAGGGGGGTTGAACTATGGCTACACCTTC.

V usage is TRBV6-1 and J usage is TRBJ2-1; D unclear. CDR3 length: 12 residues. Trimming pared 6 bases from V and 4 bases from J, leaving 7 bases between. Germline assignment: CDR1 MNHNS and CDR2 SASEGT. CDR3 protein: CASSLEYNEQFF. CDR3 nucleotides: TGTGCCAGCAGCTTGGAGTACAATGAGCAGTTCTTC.

The chain combines TRBV7-9 with TRBJ1-1, with a tentative D call TRBD1 (5 bases). The CDR3 has 15 amino acids. Germline CDR1 is SEHNR and CDR2 is FQNEAQ (reference sequence). Trimming cost V 5 bases and J 6 bases, with 19 bases left between them. CDR3 loop: CASSARRMGGAEAFF. The DNA for the CDR3 is TGTGCCAGCAGCGCCCGTCGGATGGGGGGAGCTGAAGCTTTCTTT.

The rearrangement links TRBV18 to TRBJ2-7; possible D gene TRBD1, 6 bases. V lost 1 base and J lost 2, with 9 bases in between. The CDR3 has 14 residues. Germline lookup yields CDR1 KGHSH and CDR2 LQKENI. CDR3 in amino acids: CASSPRQDPYEQYF. DNA for the CDR3: TGTGCCAGCTCACCACGACAGGACCCCTACGAGCAGTACTTC.

The chain links TRBV5-1 to TRBJ1-2, with D possibly TRBD1 on 5 matching bases. V was trimmed by 0 bases and J by 4 bases, leaving 19 bases between them. This CDR3 is built from 17 residues. The V gene's germline CDR1 is SGHRS and CDR2 YFSETQ. The CDR3 protein is CASSLGDPSTDAYGYTF. DNA for the CDR3: TGCGCCAGCAGCTTGGGAGACCCTTCGACAGACGCCTATGGCTACACCTTC.

The rearrangement links TRBV7-8 to TRBJ2-3; D unclear. This CDR3 comprises 13 residues. V was trimmed by 4 bases and J by 0 bases, leaving 5 bases between them. Germline values: CDR1 SGHVS, CDR2 FQNEAQ. In nucleotides, the CDR3 is TGTGCCAGCAGCTCATTTAGCACAGATACGCAGTATTTT. It yields the protein CASSSFSTDTQYF.

This chain joins TRBV5-1 and TRBJ1-3; D gene uncertain. This CDR3 has 16 amino acids. With 0 bases removed from V and 7 bases from J, the gap between germline ends came to 17 bases. Germline assignment: CDR1 SGHRS and CDR2 YFSETQ. The CDR3: CASSLAGPSLGNTIYF. Here the CDR3 DNA reads TGCGCCAGCAGCTTGGCCGGTCCTTCATTGGGTAACACCATATATTTT.

The chain has TRBV4-1 and TRBJ1-5; perhaps TRBD1 as D (5 bases). Germline-derived CDR1 and CDR2 are MGHRA and YSYEKL. The V and J ends lost 0 bases and 5 bases respectively, with 14 bases between them. CDR3 length: 16 residues. The CDR3 region is CASSQEWGQSYQPQHF. The DNA of the CDR3 is TGCGCCAGCAGCCAAGAGTGGGGCCAGTCCTATCAGCCCCAGCATTTT.

This clone was seen once. The chain carries TRBV7-6 and TRBJ1-6; no definite D call. The CDR3 length is 15 residues. The V gene's germline CDR1 is SGHVS and CDR2 FNYEAQ. Trimming left V 5 bases short and J 3 bases short, with 11 bases between. CDR3 nucleotide sequence: TGTGCCAGCAGCGCTGCAGGTGGCTATAATTCACCCCTCCACTTT. Translation: CASSAAGGYNSPLHF.

The chain couples TRBV27 to TRBJ2-5; 7 bases agree with TRBD2. Germline-derived CDR1 and CDR2 are MNHEY and SMNVEV (reference sequence). V dropped 6 bases and J dropped 3; count of bases not matched to a gene: 10. This CDR3 has 15 residues. CDR3: CASSPYLSGEETQYF. DNA for the CDR3: TGTGCCAGCAGCCCATACCTAAGCGGGGAAGAGACCCAGTACTTC.

The V call is TRBV11-3, the J call TRBJ2-7; 11 bases match TRBD2. CDR3 size: 16 residues. J was trimmed by 1 base and V by 1 base; bases with no gene match: 3. The V gene's germline CDR1 is SGHNT and CDR2 YENEEA. CDR3 sequence (DNA): TGTGCCAGCAGCTTAGGTAGACTAGCGGGATCCTACGAGCAGTACTTC. Its translation is CASSLGRLAGSYEQYF.

The chain carries TRBV14 and TRBJ2-3, with D hard to call. Between the trimmed V and J ends, which lost 0 bases and 5 bases, there was a span of 12 bases. The CDR3 contains 15 residues. Germline V gives CDR1 SGHDN, CDR2 FVKESK. The CDR3 sequence: CASSQDRGLGDTQYF. The CDR3 nucleotides are TGTGCCAGCAGCCAAGATCGAGGTCTGGGAGATACGCAGTATTTT.

This clone was detected once. This rearrangement joins TRBV6-5 to TRBJ1-5, with a tentative D call TRBD1 (6 bases). The CDR3 spans 14 residues. CDR1 MNHEY and CDR2 SVGAGI come from the germline V gene. Trimming removed 2 bases from V and 6 bases from J, with 11 bases in between. The CDR3 DNA reads TGTGCCAGCAGTTACCGGGGGGCACGTCAGCCCCAGCATTTT. It codes for CASSYRGARQPQHF.

The CDR3 loop reads CASRSSGVRNNEQFF. The CDR3 region has the DNA TGTGCCAGCAGGAGCAGCGGGGTGCGTAACAATGAGCAGTTCTTC. This sequence joins TRBV2 and TRBJ2-1; 7 bases line up with TRBD2. Germline loops: CDR1 SNHLY, CDR2 FYNNEI. There are 15 residues in the CDR3. Losses at the gene ends were 6 bases for V and 5 bases for J; bases not matched to a gene: 10.

The V gene is TRBV7-9, the J gene TRBJ2-2; 9 nucleotides align to TRBD2. V dropped 0 bases and J dropped 6; count of bases not matched to a gene: 2. The germline V gene encodes CDR1 SEHNR and CDR2 FQNEAQ (reference sequence). This CDR3 is 15 amino acids long. The CDR3 coding sequence is TGTGCCAGCAGCTTAGCCAGCGGGGGGCCCGGGGAGCTGTTTTTT. Encoded protein: CASSLASGGPGELFF.

The chain employs TRBV9 and TRBJ1-1, with D possibly matching TRBD1 (6 bases). The ends were cut back, 3 bases at V and 1 base at J, with 16 bases in the middle. Germline V lookup: CDR1 SGDLS, CDR2 YYNGEE. The CDR3 totals 16 residues. Here the CDR3 DNA reads TGTGCCAGCAGCGCTGGAACAGGGTGGGGGAACACTGAAGCTTTCTTT. The encoded protein is CASSAGTGWGNTEAFF.

V usage is TRBV4-1 and J usage is TRBJ2-3; D call uncertain. The CDR3 is made up of 14 amino acids. The V end lost 1 base, the J end lost 0 bases, and 5 bases lay between the germline ends. Germline values: CDR1 MGHRA, CDR2 YSYEKL. Written as DNA, the CDR3 is TGCGCCAGCAGCCAAGCGGTCAGCACAGATACGCAGTATTTT. Amino acid sequence: CASSQAVSTDTQYF.

With respect to this clone: The junction shows a germline mismatch at one end, possibly a read error. The chain combines TRBV30 with TRBJ2-7; the D call may be TRBD1 or TRBD2 (5 bases each). Looked up from germline, CDR1 is GTSNPN and CDR2 is SVGIG (reference sequence). CDR3 length: 11 amino acids. The CDR3 spells CAWSVRDALHF. The CDR3 DNA is TGTGCCTGGAGTGTACGGGACGCCCTTCACTTC. Together with reference TRBV30 and TRBJ2-7, the CDR3 gives the full variable domain: SQTIHQWPATLVQPVGSPLSLECTVEGTSNPNLYWYRQAAGRGLQLLFYSVGIGQISSEVPQNLSASRPQDRQFILSSKKLLLSDSGFYLCAWSVRDALHFGPGTRLTVT.

The chain couples TRBV11-2 to TRBJ2-7; 10 bases match TRBD1. CDR1 is SGHAT and CDR2 is FQNNGV in the germline V gene. CDR3 length: 15 residues. The trim removed 5 bases at V and 3 bases at J, leaving 7 bases unmatched. CDR3 sequence: CASSEGQGFYYEQYF. The CDR3 DNA sequence: TGTGCCAGCAGCGAGGGACAGGGGTTTTACTACGAGCAGTACTTC.

The chain couples TRBV13 to TRBJ1-1, with 8 nucleotides matching TRBD1. There are 17 residues in the CDR3. Germline V gene sequence: CDR1 PRHDT, CDR2 FYEKMQ (reference sequence). V shed 2 bases and J 6 bases; nucleotides not matched to a gene: 14. DNA of the CDR3: TGTGCCAGCAGCTTAAGGGCCAGGGGGCGAGTTTTTCCTGAAGCTTTCTTT. The encoded protein is CASSLRARGRVFPEAFF.

Here the CDR3 reads CASSLMTGWTGELFF. Written as DNA, the CDR3 is TGTGCCAGTAGTCTGATGACAGGGTGGACCGGGGAGCTGTTTTTT. The V call is TRBV19, the J call TRBJ2-2; TRBD1 matches at 7 bases. The CDR3 extends over 15 amino acids. J was trimmed by 5 bases and V by 5 bases; bases with no gene match: 8. CDR1 LNHDA and CDR2 SQIVND come from the germline V gene (reference sequence).

CDR3 sequence: CASSPGTSGSTDTQYF. Written as DNA, the CDR3 is TGTGCCAGCAGCCCCGGGACTAGCGGGAGCACAGATACGCAGTATTTT. This chain joins TRBV5-6 and TRBJ2-3, with 12 bases matching TRBD2. The CDR3 contains 16 residues. With V trimmed by 4 bases and J by 0 bases, 3 bases remained unmatched. CDR1 and CDR2 (germline): SGHDT, YYEEEE. The full variable domain, with the rest looked up from reference TRBV5-6 and TRBJ2-3, is DAGVTQSPTHLIKTRGQQVTLRCSPKSGHDTVSWYQQALGQGPQFIFQYYEEEERQRGNFPDRFSGHQFPNYSSELNVNALLLGDSALYLCASSPGTSGSTDTQYFGPGTRLTVL.

The chain recombines TRBV6-5 with TRBJ2-2; D perhaps matches TRBD2 (6 bases). The V end was cut by 6 bases, the J end by 8 bases, with 13 bases between. The germline V gene encodes CDR1 MNHEY and CDR2 SVGAGI. The CDR3 length is 13 residues. The CDR3 nucleotides read TGTGCCAGCAGACGGGCCGCGGGAGGGGAGCTGTTTTTT. This sequence encodes CASRRAAGGELFF.

This chain joins TRBV19 and TRBJ2-5, with 14 bases identical to TRBD2. Per the germline V gene, CDR1 is LNHDA and CDR2 is SQIVND (reference sequence). This CDR3 is 15 amino acids long. V trimming: 5 bases; J trimming: 4 bases; junction bases outside the gene matches: 3. The CDR3 DNA reads TGTGCCAGTAGTTCGGGACTAGCGGGAGTAGAGACCCAGTACTTC. Amino acid sequence: CASSSGLAGVETQYF.

The chain joins TRBV19 to TRBJ2-7; D is ambiguous. Germline V gene data show CDR1 as LNHDA and CDR2 as SQIVND (reference sequence). The CDR3 covers 14 residues. Trimming took 6 bases from V and 3 from J, leaving 15 bases between them. DNA for the CDR3: TGTGCCAGTAGGGGATACGATACAATCTACGAGCAGTACTTC. Translation: CASRGYDTIYEQYF.

This clone was seen a single time. J is TRBJ2-2 and V is TRBV28, with 9 nucleotides matching TRBD2. The CDR3 loop spans 15 amino acids. Germline CDR1 and CDR2: MDHEN and SYDVKM. Trimming at V came to 6 bases and at J to 5 bases, leaving 7 bases not matched to a gene. The CDR3 bases are TGTGCCAGCAGATTAGCGGGAGTCAGAACCGGGGAGCTGTTTTTT. Translation gives CASRLAGVRTGELFF.

V usage is TRBV14 and J usage is TRBJ2-1; TRBD2 aligns across 13 bases. CDR3 length equals 18 residues. V lost 0 bases and J lost 4; bases outside the gene matches: 6. The germline gives CDR1 SGHDN, CDR2 FVKESK. The CDR3 nucleotides are TGTGCCAGCAGCCAAGAGCCCGGGACTAGCGGGAATTACAATGAGCAGTTCTTC. Translating gives CASSQEPGTSGNYNEQFF.